This T cell receptor (beta chain) was observed in a study of OX40 agonist ivuxolimab in advanced cancers. Study-wide findings and caveats: Relative to CD4+, CD8+ T cells held more expanded clones on average.

About this clone: Its cognate antigen is unknown.

Some clones are missing from TCRdb's copy, which holds only in-frame ones; the method was immunoSEQ multiplex PCR. Among 60,000 to 80,000 clones, about 81% were seen once, and the ten largest hold about 5%. This sequence was found in an adult with an advanced solid tumor such as melanoma, head and neck, liver or kidney cancer. Material: CD4+ or CD8+ T cells sorted from blood, obtained in a trial of the OX40 agonist ivuxolimab.

In DNA form, the CDR3 reads TGTGCCAGCAGCTTTGCGGCAGGGACCGGGGAGCTGTTTTTT. Translated, it gives CASSFAAGTGELFF. This chain connects TRBV7-9 to TRBJ2-2, with D possibly being TRBD1 (5 bases). Trimming left V 3 bases short and J 5 bases short, with 10 bases between. Germline CDR1 is SEHNR and CDR2 is FQNEAQ (reference sequence). The CDR3 contains 14 residues.